The present T cell receptor beta chain was sequenced within a study of blood T cell repertoires in COVID-19. The length of the CDR3 is 15 residues. Germline V gene sequence: CDR1 MNHEY, CDR2 SVGAGI. Trimming took 6 bases from V and 0 from J; bases not matched to a gene: 3. Produced via immunoSEQ multiplex PCR; TCRdb's table is partial and in-frame only. The repertoire consists of 250,000 to 300,000 clones, with approximately 90% occurring once and the leading ten covering 2% to 2.5%. The TCR was taken from a woman in her thirties or forties with acute COVID-19. This rearrangement joins TRBV6-5 to TRBJ2-1; 9 bases map to TRBD2. The sequencing input was PBMCs or T cells enriched from blood (not recorded which). The CDR3: CASRTSGYSYNEQFF. CDR3 bases: TGTGCCAGCAGGACTAGCGGATACTCCTACAATGAGCAGTTCTTC.